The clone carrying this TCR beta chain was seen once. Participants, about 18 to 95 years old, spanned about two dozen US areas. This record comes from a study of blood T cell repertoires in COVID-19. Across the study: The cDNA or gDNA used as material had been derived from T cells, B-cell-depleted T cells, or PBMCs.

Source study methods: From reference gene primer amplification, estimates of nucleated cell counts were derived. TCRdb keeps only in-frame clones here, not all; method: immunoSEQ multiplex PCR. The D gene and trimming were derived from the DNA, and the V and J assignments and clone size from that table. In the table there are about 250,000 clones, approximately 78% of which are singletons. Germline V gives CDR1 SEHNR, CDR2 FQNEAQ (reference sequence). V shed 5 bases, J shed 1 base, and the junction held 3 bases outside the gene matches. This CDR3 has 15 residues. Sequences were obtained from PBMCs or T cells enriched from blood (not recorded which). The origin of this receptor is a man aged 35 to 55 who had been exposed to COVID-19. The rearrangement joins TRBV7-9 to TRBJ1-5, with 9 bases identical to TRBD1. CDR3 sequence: CASSTGGVSNQPQHF. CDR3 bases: TGTGCCAGCAGCACAGGGGGCGTAAGCAATCAGCCCCAGCATTTT. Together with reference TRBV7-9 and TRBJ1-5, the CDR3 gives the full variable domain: DTGVSQNPRHKITKRGQNVTFRCDPISEHNRLYWYRQTLGQGPEFLTYFQNEAQLEKSRLLSDRFSAERPKGSFSTLEIQRTEQGDSAMYLCASSTGGVSNQPQHFGDGTRLSIL.